These 15 T cell receptor beta chains originate from one sample sequenced in a study of T cell repertoires in cytomegalovirus infection. MiXCR, run by TCRdb on the reads, gives a single entry per CDR3 protein. The table shows about 490,000 distinct CDR3 sequences, with about 10% occurring only once. Material: PBMCs. These receptors were taken from a human donor in good health (CMV status not recorded). Some clones in this sample may be carry-over from other donors' samples.

This clonotype was detected ten times or more. The chain links TRBV12-3 or TRBV12-4 to TRBJ1-2, with D perhaps matching TRBD1 (5 bases). The CDR3 spans 12 residues. V lost 1 base and J 8 bases, leaving 8 bases between the germline ends. DNA for the CDR3: TGTGCCAGCAGTTTAGACAGGCTCGGCTACACCTTC. Amino acid sequence: CASSLDRLGYTF.

This clonotype came up a few times. The rearrangement joins TRBV12-3 or TRBV12-4 to TRBJ2-1, with 12 bases matching TRBD2. This CDR3 spans 14 amino acids. The junction had 5 bases not matched to a gene; V was cut back by 10 bases and J by 4 bases. The CDR3 nucleotides read TGTGCCACCAGACTAGCGGGAGTGTACAATGAGCAGTTCTTC. It encodes CATRLAGVYNEQFF.

This clonotype was recorded many times. The V gene is TRBV7-3, the J gene TRBJ2-2; 13 nucleotides line up with TRBD2. Germline loops: CDR1 SGHTA, CDR2 FQGTGA. The CDR3 spans 15 residues. The V and J ends lost 5 bases and 10 bases, in that order; junction bases with no gene match: 7. CDR3 sequence reads: CASSLRTSGREELFF. The CDR3 coding sequence is TGTGCCAGCAGCCTTCGGACTAGCGGGAGAGAGGAGCTGTTTTTT.

This clonotype has only a few counts. This rearrangement joins TRBV9 to TRBJ1-2, with D unclear. The CDR3 has 14 residues. V was clipped by 4 bases and J by 13 bases, with 23 bases between them. CDR1 is SGDLS, CDR2 YYNGEE, per germline. This CDR3 is CASSLDPYADSVTF. The DNA of the CDR3 is TGTGCCAGCAGCCTCGACCCCTACGCGGACTCGGTCACCTTC.

This clonotype was counted ten times or more. The chain recombines TRBV7-2 with TRBJ2-5; the D gene is possibly TRBD2 (7 bases). Trimming took 4 bases from V and 4 from J, leaving 19 bases between them. CDR1 is SGHTA, CDR2 FQGNSA, per germline. The CDR3 consists of 16 residues. This chain's CDR3 is CASSSLGGGVGETQYF. Here the CDR3 DNA reads TGTGCCAGCAGCTCCTTAGGGGGGGGAGTTGGAGAGACCCAGTACTTC.

This clonotype appeared many times. The chain carries TRBV6-6 and TRBJ1-2; 9 bases line up with TRBD1. This CDR3 has 14 residues. Germline assignment: CDR1 MNHNY and CDR2 SVGAGI (reference sequence). J was trimmed by 4 bases and V by 6 bases; bases with no gene match: 6. CDR3 nucleotide sequence: TGTGCCAGCAGAAACAGGGGGCCGAGCTATGGCTACACCTTC. As protein: CASRNRGPSYGYTF.

The chain has TRBV29-1 and TRBJ2-3; 9 bases are shared with TRBD1. The CDR3 is 13 amino acids. The trim removed 7 bases at V and 3 bases at J, leaving 5 bases unmatched. The germline V gene has CDR1 SQVTM and CDR2 ANQGSEA. The CDR3 loop is CSDRDRVTDTQYF. CDR3 coding DNA: TGCAGCGACCGGGACAGGGTGACAGATACGCAGTATTTT.

A few counts support this clonotype. V gene TRBV5-1 combines with J gene TRBJ1-1; weak D call: TRBD1 (5 bases). The CDR3 runs to 15 residues. Germline values: CDR1 SGHRS, CDR2 YFSETQ. V was cut by 0 bases and J by 0 bases, with 9 bases left in between. As DNA, the CDR3 is TGCGCCAGCAGCTTGGCAGGGCCCCTGAACACTGAAGCTTTCTTT. This encodes CASSLAGPLNTEAFF.

This clonotype was observed many times. V and J are TRBV20-1 and TRBJ2-1; 7 bases are shared with TRBD1. Germline V gene sequence: CDR1 DFQATT, CDR2 SNEGSKA (reference sequence). The CDR3 loop spans 15 amino acids. Unmatched junction bases numbered 14, after V lost 3 bases and J lost 9 bases. CDR3: CSARDRISWSGEQFF. The DNA of the CDR3 is TGCAGTGCTAGGGACAGGATCTCCTGGTCAGGTGAGCAGTTCTTC.

This clonotype occurred many times. V is TRBV7-6 and J is TRBJ1-1, with TRBD1 matching over 9 bases. CDR3 size: 12 residues. Germline V gene lookup returns CDR1 SGHVS and CDR2 FNYEAQ. Trimming cost V 2 bases and J 11 bases; bases outside gene matches: 3. CDR3 DNA: TGTGCCAGCAGCTTACCAGGGACAGGGGCTTTCTTT. It is translated as CASSLPGTGAFF.

This chain joins TRBV29-1 and TRBJ2-7, with TRBD1 identical over 7 bases. Germline CDR1 SQVTM, CDR2 ANQGSEA. V lost 7 bases and J lost 6; bases outside the gene matches: 12. The CDR3 spans 13 residues. For the CDR3, the DNA is TGCAGCGGGATTTTACAGGGGCCTGGCGAGCAGTACTTC. It yields the protein CSGILQGPGEQYF.

The table lists this clonotype with many counts. The chain recombines TRBV6-5 with TRBJ2-1, with 8 nucleotides matching TRBD2. This CDR3 has 15 residues. The J segment lost 8 bases and the V segment lost 2 bases, leaving 8 bases of the junction unmatched. CDR1 is MNHEY and CDR2 is SVGAGI in the germline V gene. CDR3 sequence: CASSYDGRAADEQFF. CDR3 DNA sequence: TGTGCCAGCAGTTACGACGGGAGGGCCGCGGATGAGCAGTTCTTC.

Ten or more counts support this clonotype. The V and J genes are TRBV7-2 and TRBJ1-1; D gene uncertain. V lost 7 bases and J lost 1, with 16 bases in between. Germline CDR1 and CDR2: SGHTA and FQGNSA. The CDR3 has 15 amino acids. The CDR3 spells CASKTPGVKNTEAFF. The CDR3 region has the DNA TGTGCCAGCAAGACTCCGGGAGTTAAGAACACTGAAGCTTTCTTT.

This clonotype was observed a handful of times. The chain links TRBV3-1 to TRBJ2-7, with 8 bases aligning to TRBD2. The CDR3 is 15 residues long. The ends lost 4 bases at V and 7 bases at J; junction bases unmatched: 12. CDR1 LGHDT and CDR2 YNNKEL come from the germline V gene (reference sequence). In DNA form, the CDR3 reads TGTGCCAGCAGCCTGAGCGGGGGACTTACAAAGGAGCAGTACTTC. Translating it yields CASSLSGGLTKEQYF.

The sample holds many counts of this clonotype. The J gene is TRBJ2-3, the V gene TRBV7-9; D may correspond to TRBD1 or TRBD2 (7 bases each). V was shortened by 5 bases and J by 4 bases, with 25 bases between the two germline ends. Per the germline V gene, CDR1 is SEHNR and CDR2 is FQNEAQ (reference sequence). The CDR3 extends over 18 amino acids. Here the CDR3 reads CASSAPQGGLDTADTQYF. The CDR3 bases are TGTGCCAGCAGCGCGCCGCAGGGGGGGCTGGACACAGCAGATACGCAGTATTTT.